This TCR beta chain comes out of a study of shared T cell receptors in the human thymus. Germline trimming cut 1 base from V and 5 bases from J; bases unmatched to any gene: 1. The CDR3 contains 15 residues. Germline CDR1 reads MNHEY; CDR2 reads SVGAGI. Some clones are missing from TCRdb's copy, which holds only in-frame ones; the method was immunoSEQ multiplex PCR. The sample has approximately 730,000 clones, approximately 85% seen once; the top ten hold around 0.0099%. The same specimen was also included in a second study, on human thymus T cells. This second report adds: The donor group consisted of healthy Finnish infants who were having corrective surgery for congenital heart defects. The thymus was resected at corrective cardiac surgery. Repertoires sampled from thymus and blood appeared biased in V and J gene usage. Related research described thymic repertoires that were highly overlapping among unrelated individuals.

The sample comprised thymocytes. This clonotype originated in a girl less than two years old with a congenital heart defect. This chain joins TRBV6-5 and TRBJ1-4, with 10 bases that match TRBD1. The CDR3 sequence: CASSYLDRGNEKLFF. CDR3 sequence (DNA): TGTGCCAGCAGTTACTTGGACAGGGGGAATGAAAAACTGTTTTTT.